This passage covers 17 T cell receptor beta chains from one sample sequenced in a study of T cell repertoires in cytomegalovirus infection. Using its own MiXCR run on the reads, TCRdb lists one record per CDR3 protein. The data contain about 740,000 distinct CDR3 sequences, roughly 35% of them seen just once; the ten biggest clones take up under 3%. The source material was PBMCs. These receptors were taken from a human donor in good health (CMV status not recorded). Some clones in this sample may be carry-over from other donors' samples.

The chain recombines TRBV20-1 with TRBJ1-6; D gene unclear. The germline gives CDR1 DFQATT, CDR2 SNEGSKA (reference sequence). The CDR3 length is 12 residues. Trimming left V 0 bases short and J 13 bases short, with 10 bases between. Here the CDR3 reads CSARDDGPPLHF. The CDR3 DNA is TGCAGTGCTAGAGACGACGGGCCGCCCCTCCACTTT.

The J gene is TRBJ2-1, the V gene TRBV6-5; possible D gene TRBD1, 5 bases. Trimming cost V 8 bases and J 11 bases, with 19 bases left between them. The CDR3 covers 13 residues. Germline-derived CDR1 and CDR2 are MNHEY and SVGAGI. The CDR3 here is CASAPQGQAKQFF. The DNA of the CDR3 is TGTGCCAGCGCGCCGCAGGGCCAGGCAAAGCAGTTCTTC.

This clonotype was recorded a few times. The rearrangement joins TRBV19 to TRBJ1-4, with D uncertain. The V and J ends lost 7 bases and 8 bases respectively, with 11 bases between them. The CDR3 runs to 12 residues. Germline V gene data show CDR1 as LNHDA and CDR2 as SQIVND (reference sequence). This CDR3 reads CASTGPQEKLFF. In nucleotides, the CDR3 is TGTGCCAGTACGGGTCCGCAGGAAAAACTGTTTTTT. Using reference TRBV19 and TRBJ1-4 for the parts outside the CDR3, the full variable domain is DGGITQSPKYLFRKEGQNVTLSCEQNLNHDAMYWYRQDPGQGLRLIYYSQIVNDFQKGDIAEGYSVSREKKESFPLTVTSAQKNPTAFYLCASTGPQEKLFFGSGTQLSVL.

The V and J genes are TRBV19 and TRBJ1-6; no clear D gene. This CDR3 has 16 residues. Germline CDR1 reads LNHDA; CDR2 reads SQIVND (reference sequence). V was shortened by 7 bases and J by 4 bases, with 17 bases between the two germline ends. The CDR3 loop reads CASTEAHNRYNSPLHF. The CDR3 DNA reads TGTGCCAGTACCGAGGCCCATAACCGATATAATTCACCCCTCCACTTT. Using reference TRBV19 and TRBJ1-6 for the parts outside the CDR3, the full variable domain is DGGITQSPKYLFRKEGQNVTLSCEQNLNHDAMYWYRQDPGQGLRLIYYSQIVNDFQKGDIAEGYSVSREKKESFPLTVTSAQKNPTAFYLCASTEAHNRYNSPLHFGNGTRLTVT.

CDR3 region: CAISDGRDRDTQYF. The CDR3 DNA follows: TGTGCCATCAGTGATGGGCGGGATCGGGATACGCAGTATTTT. The chain has TRBV10-3 and TRBJ2-3; possible D gene TRBD2, 6 bases. Trimming stripped 3 bases from V and 6 bases from J, with 13 bases between. The length of the CDR3 is 14 residues. CDR1 is ENHRY, CDR2 SYGVKD, per germline.

In this sample, this clonotype turned up once. This may arise from a read error, as a much more abundant clone is one base away. The chain recombines TRBV7-2 with TRBJ2-4, with a weak D call TRBD2 (5 bases). The V gene's germline CDR1 is SGHTA and CDR2 FQGNSA. The CDR3 has 15 residues. This chain's CDR3 is CASSLLTKRLGIQSF. The CDR3 nucleotides are TGTGCCAGCAGCCTCCTCACTAAGCGGTTAGGCATTCAGTCCTTC.

To note about this clonotype: A read error may be the cause here, since a much bigger clone is one base away. The gene calls are TRBV7-2 and TRBJ2-3, with TRBD2 matching over 10 bases. Germline assignment: CDR1 SGHTA and CDR2 FQGNSA. CDR3 length equals 15 residues. CDR3 region: CASGLAAELTNTQYF. CDR3 nucleotide sequence: TGTGCCAGCGGACTAGCGGCCGAACTCACAAATACGCAGTATTTT.

In this sample, this clonotype turned up a few times. V is TRBV20-1 and J is TRBJ1-2, with D possibly matching TRBD1 (5 bases). CDR3 size: 16 residues. Per germline, CDR1 DFQATT and CDR2 SNEGSKA (reference sequence). Trimming pared 6 bases from V and 0 bases from J, leaving 20 bases between. The CDR3 coding sequence is TGCAGTGCCAGGGCCTCGACAGTTATTACTAACTATGGCTACACCTTC. Amino acid sequence: CSARASTVITNYGYTF.

This sequence joins TRBV6-1 and TRBJ1-5; D might be TRBD1 (5 bases). CDR1 is MNHNS and CDR2 is SASEGT in the germline V gene. The CDR3 is 14 residues long. V lost 6 bases and J 3 bases, leaving 12 bases between the germline ends. CDR3 bases: TGTGCCAGCAGCGGGACCGGACTCAATCAGCCCCAGCATTTT. This codes for CASSGTGLNQPQHF.

The sample holds many counts of this clonotype. The chain recombines TRBV7-2 with TRBJ2-1, with 7 bases lining up with TRBD2. The CDR3 runs 17 residues. Per the germline V gene, CDR1 is SGHTA and CDR2 is FQGNSA. V dropped 2 bases and J dropped 0; count of bases not matched to a gene: 7. The CDR3 sequence is CASSLFPSGSSYNEQFF. In DNA, the CDR3 is TGTGCCAGCAGCTTATTTCCTAGCGGAAGCTCCTACAATGAGCAGTTCTTC.

This clonotype occurred a few times. The chain employs TRBV4-1 and TRBJ2-3; tentative D call: TRBD1 (5 bases). V lost 1 base and J lost 4, with 12 bases in between. Germline lookup yields CDR1 MGHRA and CDR2 YSYEKL. The CDR3 consists of 15 residues. CDR3 nucleotide sequence: TGCGCCAGCAGCCAAGGGATTGCAGGGCCAGATACGCAGTATTTT. Translation: CASSQGIAGPDTQYF.

This clonotype was recorded many times. The chain couples TRBV7-2 to TRBJ1-1, with 8 bases fitting TRBD1. J was trimmed by 8 bases and V by 3 bases; bases with no gene match: 14. Germline CDR1 reads SGHTA; CDR2 reads FQGNSA. The length of the CDR3 is 16 residues. The chain's CDR3 is CASSLTGALKGVEAFF. CDR3 nucleotides: TGTGCCAGCAGCTTGACAGGGGCCCTTAAGGGGGTCGAAGCTTTCTTT.

This clonotype has only a few counts. V usage is TRBV7-8 and J usage is TRBJ2-7; 9 bases match TRBD2. Germline CDR1 and CDR2: SGHVS and FQNEAQ. After removal of 1 base from V and 4 bases from J, the junction contained 5 bases not matched to a gene. CDR3 length: 15 residues. Written as DNA, the CDR3 is TGTGCCAGCAGCTTAGGACTAGCGGAAGGATACGAGCAGTACTTC. Encoded protein: CASSLGLAEGYEQYF.

This clonotype was seen a few times. The CDR3 region has the DNA TGTGCCAGCAGCTTGGGACTAGATAGCTCCTATAATTCACCCCTCCACTTT. It is translated as CASSLGLDSSYNSPLHF. The V and J genes are TRBV5-5 and TRBJ1-6; D gene uncertain. Trimming stripped 0 bases from V and 0 bases from J, with 10 bases between. Looked up from germline, CDR1 is SGHKS and CDR2 is YYEKEE (reference sequence). This CDR3 spans 17 amino acids.

The CDR3 loop reads CASSSPGRGGPDYNEQFF. CDR3 sequence (DNA): TGCGCCAGCAGCTCGCCAGGCAGGGGCGGACCGGATTACAATGAGCAGTTCTTC. This chain uses TRBV5-1 with TRBJ2-1, with TRBD1 as a possible D gene (6 bases). The CDR3 loop spans 18 amino acids. Trimming took off 3 bases at V and 4 bases at J, with 23 bases between the two ends. Germline V gives CDR1 SGHRS, CDR2 YFSETQ.

The V call is TRBV4-1, the J call TRBJ2-1, with a tentative D call TRBD2 (6 bases). V was shortened by 4 bases and J by 3 bases, with 13 bases between the two germline ends. The CDR3 consists of 15 residues. Germline V gene lookup returns CDR1 MGHRA and CDR2 YSYEKL. DNA for the CDR3: TGCGCCAGCAGCCGAACCCCGGGACTCTACAATGAGCAGTTCTTC. As protein: CASSRTPGLYNEQFF.

Concerning this clonotype itself: The conserved final phenylalanine or tryptophan is absent from the CDR3, which likely points to a read error. Here the CDR3 DNA reads TGTGCCAGCAGCTTATTCGTGTACACTGAAGCTTTCTTA. Translation: CASSLFVYTEAFL. This chain links TRBV7-8 with TRBJ1-1, with no clear D. With 2 bases removed from V and 3 bases from J, the gap between germline ends came to 7 bases. The CDR3 loop spans 13 amino acids. Germline V gene sequence: CDR1 SGHVS, CDR2 FQNEAQ.